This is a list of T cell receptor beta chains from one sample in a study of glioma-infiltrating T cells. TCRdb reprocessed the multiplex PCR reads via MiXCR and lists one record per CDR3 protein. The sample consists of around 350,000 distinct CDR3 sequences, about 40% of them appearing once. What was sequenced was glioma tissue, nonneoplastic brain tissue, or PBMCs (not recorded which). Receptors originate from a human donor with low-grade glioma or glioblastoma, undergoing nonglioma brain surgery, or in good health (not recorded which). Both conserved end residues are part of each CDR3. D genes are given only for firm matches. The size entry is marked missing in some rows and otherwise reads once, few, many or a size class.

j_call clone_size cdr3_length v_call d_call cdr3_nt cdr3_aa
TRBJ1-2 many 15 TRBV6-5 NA TGTGCCAGCAGTTACTCCGGCAGGGTGAGGGAAGGCTACACCTTC CASSYSGRVREGYTF
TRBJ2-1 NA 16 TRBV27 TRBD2 TGTTCCAGCAGTGCCCTCGGTTTCGCGGGAGTCAATGAGCAGTTCTTC CSSSALGFAGVNEQFF
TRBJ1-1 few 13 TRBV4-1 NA TGCGCCAGCAGCCTCGTCTGGGGGTCTGAAGCTTTCTTT CASSLVWGSEAFF
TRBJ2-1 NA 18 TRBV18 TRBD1 TGTGCCAGCTCACCAAACCGAGACAGGGGACCGACCTACAATGAGCAGTTCTTC CASSPNRDRGPTYNEQFF
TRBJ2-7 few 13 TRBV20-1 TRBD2 TGCAGTGCTCTCCGACTAGCAGAGTACGAGCAGTACTTC CSALRLAEYEQYF
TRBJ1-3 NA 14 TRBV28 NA TGTGCCAGCTTAGGGGAAAGCTCTGGAAACACCATATATTTT CASLGESSGNTIYF
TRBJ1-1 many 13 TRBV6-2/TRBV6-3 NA TGTGCCAGCAGTTACTCAGGGGTTTTTGAAGCTTTCTTT CASSYSGVFEAFF
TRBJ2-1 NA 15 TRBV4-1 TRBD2 TGCGCCAGCAGCCGGGGGGGAGGGATAGACAATGAGCAGTTCTTC CASSRGGGIDNEQFF
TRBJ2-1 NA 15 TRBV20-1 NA TGCAGTGCCCTGAATCCGGCTAGCCTCTACAATGAGCAGTTCTTC CSALNPASLYNEQFF
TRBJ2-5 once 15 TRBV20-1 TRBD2 TGCAGTGCTAGAGATCCTCCTACCGGGAGGAAGACCCAGTACTTC CSARDPPTGRKTQYF
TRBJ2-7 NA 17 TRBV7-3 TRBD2 TGTGCCAGCAGCTCCCAGAGCGGGCTAGCGGGAGTCAACGAGCAGTACTTC CASSSQSGLAGVNEQYF
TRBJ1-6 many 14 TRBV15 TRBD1 TGTGCCACCAGGACAGGGGTAGATAATTCACCCCTCCACTTT CATRTGVDNSPLHF
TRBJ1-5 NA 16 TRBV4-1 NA TGCGCCAGCAGCCAAGATTCGGGGGGAGGCAATCAGCCCCAGCATTTT CASSQDSGGGNQPQHF
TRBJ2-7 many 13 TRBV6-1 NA TGTGCCAGCAGTACCGTGGGGCCTTACGAGCAGTACTTC CASSTVGPYEQYF
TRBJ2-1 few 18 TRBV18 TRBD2 TGTGCCAGCTCACCACTAGCGGGAGCAGGGGAGCCCTACAATGAGCAGTTCTTC CASSPLAGAGEPYNEQFF
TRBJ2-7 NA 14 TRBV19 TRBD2 TGTGCCAGTAATGTAGCGGGAGGAGGCTACGAGCAGTACTTC CASNVAGGGYEQYF
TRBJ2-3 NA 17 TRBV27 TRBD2 TGTGTCAGCAGTTTTACGACTAGCGGGAGGGATCCAGATACGCAGTATTTT CVSSFTTSGRDPDTQYF
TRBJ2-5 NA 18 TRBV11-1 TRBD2 TGTGCCAGCAGCTTAGCTGGACTAGCGGGAGGTTCGCGAGAGACCCAGTACTTC CASSLAGLAGGSRETQYF
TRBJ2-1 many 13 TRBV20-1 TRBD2 TGCAGTGCTAGGACTAGCGGTGACAATGAGCAGTTCTTC CSARTSGDNEQFF
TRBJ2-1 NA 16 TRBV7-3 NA TGTGCCAGCAGCTCCTCAGGCGCGCACTCCTACAATGAGCAGTTCTTC CASSSSGAHSYNEQFF
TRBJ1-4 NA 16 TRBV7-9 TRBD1 TGTGCCAGCAGTCGACAGGGCCAAAGTACTAATGAAAAACTGTTTTTT CASSRQGQSTNEKLFF
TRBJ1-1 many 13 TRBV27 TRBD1 TGTGCCAGCAGTCGACAGGGGAACACTGAAGCTTTCTTT CASSRQGNTEAFF
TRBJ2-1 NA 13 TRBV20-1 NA TGCAGTGCCCCCGATGTGGGTTACAATGAGCAGTTCTTC CSAPDVGYNEQFF
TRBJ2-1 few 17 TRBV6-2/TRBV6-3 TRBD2 TGTGCCAGCAGTTACTCCCCGACTAGCGGAACCTACAATGAGCAGTTCTTC CASSYSPTSGTYNEQFF
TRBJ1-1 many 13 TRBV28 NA TGTGCCAGCAGTACAGCCATGAACACTGAAGCTTTCTTT CASSTAMNTEAFF
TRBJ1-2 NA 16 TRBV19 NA TGTGCCAGTAGTACCCCCCCGGGGGCGCCGGGCTATGGCTACACCTTC CASSTPPGAPGYGYTF
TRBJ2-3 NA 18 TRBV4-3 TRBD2 TGCGCCAGCAGCCAACGGCGGATGACTAGCGGGGCCACAGATACGCAGTATTTT CASSQRRMTSGATDTQYF
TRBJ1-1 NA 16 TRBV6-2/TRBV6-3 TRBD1 TGTGCCAGCAGTTACTGGGCAGGGGGCCGGAACACTGAAGCTTTCTTT CASSYWAGGRNTEAFF
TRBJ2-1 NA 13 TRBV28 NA TGTGCCAGCAACCAGATAGGGTACAATGAGCAGTTCTTC CASNQIGYNEQFF
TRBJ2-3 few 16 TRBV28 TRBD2 TGTGCCAGCAGTTACCCCGGGACTAGCTATGAAGATACGCAGTATTTT CASSYPGTSYEDTQYF
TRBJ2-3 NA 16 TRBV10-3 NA TGTGCCATCAGTGACCTGGGCAGGATTTACACAGATACGCAGTATTTT CAISDLGRIYTDTQYF
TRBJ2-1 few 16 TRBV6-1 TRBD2 TGTGCCAGCAGCCCTAGTCCTAGCGGGAGGTCCTATGAGCAGTTCTTC CASSPSPSGRSYEQFF
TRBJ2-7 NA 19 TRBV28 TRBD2 TGTGCCAGCAGTTCGCCACTATCGGGACTAGCGGGTCCCCACTACGAGCAGTACTTC CASSSPLSGLAGPHYEQYF
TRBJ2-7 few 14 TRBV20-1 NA TGCAGTGCTAGAGAAGCGGACTCCTCCTTGGGGCAGTACTTC CSAREADSSLGQYF
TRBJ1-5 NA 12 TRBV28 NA TGTGCCAGCAGTTTAGTTAAACAGCTCCAGCATTTT CASSLVKQLQHF
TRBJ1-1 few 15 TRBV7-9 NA TGTGCCAGCAGCTTAGTAGGGGGGGAGAACACTGAAGCTTTCTTT CASSLVGGENTEAFF
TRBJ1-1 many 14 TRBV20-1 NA TGCAGTGCTAGAGATCCAGGGAGGAACACTGAAGCTTTCTTT CSARDPGRNTEAFF
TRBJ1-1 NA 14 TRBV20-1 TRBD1 TGCAGTGCCCGAGGAGGGGGCGACCGCAGGGAAGCTTTCTTT CSARGGGDRREAFF
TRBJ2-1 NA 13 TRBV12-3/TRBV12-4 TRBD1 TGTGCCAGCGTATATACAGGGGGCAATGAGCAGTTCTTC CASVYTGGNEQFF
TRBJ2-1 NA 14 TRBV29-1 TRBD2 TGCAGCGTTCGGGAGCGGGGCTCCTACAATGAGCAGTTCTTC CSVRERGSYNEQFF
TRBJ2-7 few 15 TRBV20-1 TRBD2 TGCAGTGCTAAAATTGAAGCGGGAGGAGGCTACGAGCAGTACTTC CSAKIEAGGGYEQYF
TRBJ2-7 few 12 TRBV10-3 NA TGTGCCATCACGGACACTAGCTACGAGCAGTACTTC CAITDTSYEQYF
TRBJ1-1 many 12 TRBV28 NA TGTGCCAGCAGTTTAGGGCAGAATGAAGCTTTCTTT CASSLGQNEAFF
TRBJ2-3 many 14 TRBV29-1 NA TGCAGCGTTGATCAGTACAGGTGGGCAGATACGCAGTATTTT CSVDQYRWADTQYF
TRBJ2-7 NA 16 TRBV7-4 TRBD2 TGTGCCAGCAGCCAACTAGCGGGAGAAACCGTCTACGAGCAGTACTTC CASSQLAGETVYEQYF
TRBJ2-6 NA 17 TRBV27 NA TGTGCCAGCAGTTTAGCCTCGGGGGTAAATGGGGCCAACGTCCTGACTTTC CASSLASGVNGANVLTF